This T cell receptor (beta chain) was documented in a study of cytomegalovirus exposure and HLA in healthy donors. The study's findings and limits: Association of a missense DCLRE1C variant with TCR beta V- and J-gene trimming was reported in a later analysis. For most TCR beta V segments, an earlier analysis put the productive rate at about 87% or about 30% of the time.

The PCR contained 60 Vbeta and 13 Jbeta primers. The data were produced by immunoSEQ multiplex PCR, yet TCRdb's version contains in-frame clones alone and is incomplete. The repertoire holds 200,000 to 300,000 clones, with more than 75% as singletons. A note on this clone: Antigen specificity is unknown.

The trim removed 6 bases at V and 1 base at J, leaving 5 bases unmatched. Germline-derived CDR1 and CDR2 are MNHEY and SVGAGI. This CDR3 is built from 15 residues. The donors comprised healthy bone marrow donors. Donors counted as nominally healthy when sampled, yet unrecorded immune exposures were likely. The receptor's source is a girl aged 2-15 years in good health and CMV-seronegative. Specimen: PBMCs. The chain has TRBV6-5 and TRBJ1-5, with TRBD1 identical over 8 bases. The CDR3 nucleotides are TGTGCCAGCAGCCCCGACAGGGGAAGCAATCAGCCCCAGCATTTT. It is translated as CASSPDRGSNQPQHF.